This T cell receptor beta chain was recorded in a study of T cells in narcolepsy (dated by TCRdb to the late 2010s). In terms of the full investigation: Healthy control donors were enrolled in the study alongside patients who had narcolepsy type 1 or type 2 (NT1, NT2). The study sought autoreactive T cells targeting hypocretin neuron self-antigens (hypocretin, TRIB2) in narcolepsy patients, using TCR Vbeta sequencing to track clonotypes in blood and CSF.

Study-wide findings and limitations: Some blood memory CD4+ repertoires from patients and controls contained no sequences matching autoreactive T cell clones. Plots comparing CSF and blood CD4+ T cell clonotypes from the same patient highlighted HCRT-specific and TRIB2-specific autoreactive clonotypes. Numbers of sequenced blood memory CD4+ clonotypes were comparable, with averages of 38,000 to 40,000 in patients and 30,000 to 35,000 in controls. According to the report, autoreactive clonotypes were detected serially in the blood of the same patients and of different patients, but not in healthy controls.

Memory CD4+ T cells were sorted ex vivo from peripheral blood of narcolepsy patients and healthy controls for TCR Vbeta sequencing. Libraries were built with the immunoSEQ multiplex PCR assay. The table was pulled from immuneACCESS by TCRdb, which kept in-frame rearrangements only. Such tables lose some clones; where checked, under half of the loss comes from unresolved V genes, and the rest has no known cause. The sample contains about 32,000 clones, around 87% of them found a single time. The ten largest clones represent 0.83% of the sample. The CDR3 numbers 15 residues from cysteine through phenylalanine. Of all the DNA, just the CDR3 is kept, 45 bases in frame from base 1. Sequences KGHSH (CDR1) and LQKENI (CDR2) are obtained from the germline V gene. The V end loses 3 bases and the J end loses 1 base, and a stretch of 12 bases separates them. As regards this clone: Its antigen remains undetermined. Base qualities are not recorded, but no much larger clone differs from it by a single base.

The rearrangement combines TRBV18 with TRBJ2-5; the D element could tentatively be TRBD1 or TRBD2, as 5 bases agree for each. Material for sequencing was CD45RA- memory CD4+ T cells from PBMCs. Explained via the paper, the cell subset or site label denotes: memory T cells sorted ex vivo from peripheral blood. This TCR derives from a human donor with narcolepsy. For the CDR3, the sequence is CASSPNGGGQETQYF. In nucleotide form, the sequence is TGTGCCAGCTCACCGAACGGTGGGGGCCAAGAGACCCAGTACTTC.